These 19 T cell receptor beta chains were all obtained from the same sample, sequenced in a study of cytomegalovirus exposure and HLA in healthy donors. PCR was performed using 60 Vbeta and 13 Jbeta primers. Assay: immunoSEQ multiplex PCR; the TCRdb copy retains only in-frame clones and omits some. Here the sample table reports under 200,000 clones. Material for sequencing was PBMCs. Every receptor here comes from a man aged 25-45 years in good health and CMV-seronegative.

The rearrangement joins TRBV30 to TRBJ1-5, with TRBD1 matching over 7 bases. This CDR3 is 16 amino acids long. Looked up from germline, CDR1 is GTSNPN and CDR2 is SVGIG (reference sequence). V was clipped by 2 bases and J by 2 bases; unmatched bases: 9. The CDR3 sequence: CAWSPGGGGGNQPQHF. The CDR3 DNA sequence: TGTGCCTGGAGTCCGGGAGGGGGCGGGGGCAATCAGCCCCAGCATTTT. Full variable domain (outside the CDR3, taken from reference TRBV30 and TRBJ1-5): SQTIHQWPATLVQPVGSPLSLECTVEGTSNPNLYWYRQAAGRGLQLLFYSVGIGQISSEVPQNLSASRPQDRQFILSSKKLLLSDSGFYLCAWSPGGGGGNQPQHFGDGTRLSIL.

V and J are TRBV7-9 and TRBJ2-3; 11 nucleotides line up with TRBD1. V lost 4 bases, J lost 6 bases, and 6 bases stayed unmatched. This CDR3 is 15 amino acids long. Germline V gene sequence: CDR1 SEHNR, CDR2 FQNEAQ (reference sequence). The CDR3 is CASSWGQGVQDTQYF. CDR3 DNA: TGTGCCAGCAGCTGGGGACAGGGGGTCCAGGATACGCAGTATTTT.

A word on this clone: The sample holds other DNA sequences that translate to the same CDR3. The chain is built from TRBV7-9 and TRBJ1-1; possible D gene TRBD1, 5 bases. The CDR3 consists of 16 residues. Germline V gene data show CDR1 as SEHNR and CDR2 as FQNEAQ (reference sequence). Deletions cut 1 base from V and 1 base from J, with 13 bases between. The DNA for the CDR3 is TGTGCCAGCAGCTTAGGCCTAGGGGCCGAGAACACTGAAGCTTTCTTT. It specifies CASSLGLGAENTEAFF.

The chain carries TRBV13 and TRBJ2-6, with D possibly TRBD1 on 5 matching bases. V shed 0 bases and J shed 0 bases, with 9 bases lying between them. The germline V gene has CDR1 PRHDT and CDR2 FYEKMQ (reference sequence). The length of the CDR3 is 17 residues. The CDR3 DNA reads TGTGCCAGCAGCTTAGGTCAGGGCGTCTCTGGGGCCAACGTCCTGACTTTC. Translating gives CASSLGQGVSGANVLTF.

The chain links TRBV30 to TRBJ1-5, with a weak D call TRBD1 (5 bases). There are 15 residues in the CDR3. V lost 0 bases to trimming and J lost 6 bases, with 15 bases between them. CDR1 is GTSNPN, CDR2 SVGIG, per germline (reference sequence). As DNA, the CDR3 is TGTGCCTGGAGTGTGTCGGGGGAGGGTGGTCAGCCCCAGCATTTT. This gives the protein CAWSVSGEGGQPQHF.

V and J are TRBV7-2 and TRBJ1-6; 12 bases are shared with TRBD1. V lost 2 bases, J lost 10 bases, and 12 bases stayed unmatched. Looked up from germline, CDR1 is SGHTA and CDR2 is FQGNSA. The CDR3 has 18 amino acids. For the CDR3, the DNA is TGTGCCAGCAGCTTAACCGGGACAGGGGGCGGGCGGACGTCACCCCTCCACTTT. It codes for CASSLTGTGGGRTSPLHF.

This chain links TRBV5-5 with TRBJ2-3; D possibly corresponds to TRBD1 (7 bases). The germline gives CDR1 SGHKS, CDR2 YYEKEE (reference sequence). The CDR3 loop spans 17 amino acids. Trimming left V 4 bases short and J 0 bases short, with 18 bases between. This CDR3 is CASSPSQTGRSTDTQYF. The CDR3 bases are TGTGCCAGCAGCCCGAGTCAGACAGGGAGGAGCACAGATACGCAGTATTTT.

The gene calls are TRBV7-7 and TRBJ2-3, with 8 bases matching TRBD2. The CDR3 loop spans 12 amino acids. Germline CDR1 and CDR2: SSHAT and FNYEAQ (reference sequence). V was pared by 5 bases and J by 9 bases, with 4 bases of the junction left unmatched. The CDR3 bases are TGTGCCAGCAGCCCGGGGGGGTACACGCAGTATTTT. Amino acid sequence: CASSPGGYTQYF.

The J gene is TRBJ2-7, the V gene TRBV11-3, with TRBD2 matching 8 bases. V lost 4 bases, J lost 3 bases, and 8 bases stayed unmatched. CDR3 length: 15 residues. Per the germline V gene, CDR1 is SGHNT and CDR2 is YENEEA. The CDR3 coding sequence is TGTGCCAGCAGCTATCCGGGGGGGACAATCTACGAGCAGTACTTC. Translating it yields CASSYPGGTIYEQYF.

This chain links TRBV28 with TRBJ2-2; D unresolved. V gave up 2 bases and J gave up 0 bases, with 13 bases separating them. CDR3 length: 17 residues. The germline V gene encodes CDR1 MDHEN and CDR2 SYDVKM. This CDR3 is CASSLRGGGSNTGELFF. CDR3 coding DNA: TGTGCCAGCAGTTTAAGAGGTGGTGGTTCGAACACCGGGGAGCTGTTTTTT. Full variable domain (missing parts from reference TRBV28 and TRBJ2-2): DVKVTQSSRYLVKRTGEKVFLECVQDMDHENMFWYRQDPGLGLRLIYFSYDVKMKEKGDIPEGYSVSREKKERFSLILESASTNQTSMYLCASSLRGGGSNTGELFFGEGSRLTVL.

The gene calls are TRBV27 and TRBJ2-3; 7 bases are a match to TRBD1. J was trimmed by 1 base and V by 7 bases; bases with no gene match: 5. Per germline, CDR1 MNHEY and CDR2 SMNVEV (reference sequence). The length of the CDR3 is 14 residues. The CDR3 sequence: CASTRQGGTDTQYF. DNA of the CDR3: TGTGCCAGCACCCGACAGGGTGGCACAGATACGCAGTATTTT.

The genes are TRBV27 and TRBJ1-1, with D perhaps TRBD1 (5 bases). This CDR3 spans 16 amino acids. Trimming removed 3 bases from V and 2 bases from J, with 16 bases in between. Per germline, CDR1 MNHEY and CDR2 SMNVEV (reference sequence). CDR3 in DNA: TGTGCCAGCAGTTTTTCATCGGGTCAGGGAAACACTGAAGCTTTCTTT. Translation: CASSFSSGQGNTEAFF.

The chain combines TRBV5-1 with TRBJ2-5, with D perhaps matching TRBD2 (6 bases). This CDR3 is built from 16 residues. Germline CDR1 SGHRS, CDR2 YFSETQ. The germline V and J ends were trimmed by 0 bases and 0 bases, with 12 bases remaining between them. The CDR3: CASSLVRGQYQETQYF. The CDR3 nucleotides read TGCGCCAGCAGCTTGGTGCGGGGTCAGTACCAAGAGACCCAGTACTTC.

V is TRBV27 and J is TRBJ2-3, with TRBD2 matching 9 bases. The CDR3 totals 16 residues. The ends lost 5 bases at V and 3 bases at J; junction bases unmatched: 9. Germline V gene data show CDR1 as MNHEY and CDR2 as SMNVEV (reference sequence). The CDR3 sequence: CASSPFGLAGTDTQYF. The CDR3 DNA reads TGTGCCAGCAGTCCCTTTGGGCTAGCGGGAACAGATACGCAGTATTTT.

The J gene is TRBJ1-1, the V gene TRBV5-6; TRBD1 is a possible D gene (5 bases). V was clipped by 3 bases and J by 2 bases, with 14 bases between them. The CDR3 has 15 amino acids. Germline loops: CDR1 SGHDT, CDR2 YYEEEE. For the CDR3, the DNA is TGTGCCAGCAGCTCCCAGGGCCCACCTAACACTGAAGCTTTCTTT. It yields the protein CASSSQGPPNTEAFF. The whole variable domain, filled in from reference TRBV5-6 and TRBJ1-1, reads DAGVTQSPTHLIKTRGQQVTLRCSPKSGHDTVSWYQQALGQGPQFIFQYYEEEERQRGNFPDRFSGHQFPNYSSELNVNALLLGDSALYLCASSSQGPPNTEAFFGQGTRLTVV.

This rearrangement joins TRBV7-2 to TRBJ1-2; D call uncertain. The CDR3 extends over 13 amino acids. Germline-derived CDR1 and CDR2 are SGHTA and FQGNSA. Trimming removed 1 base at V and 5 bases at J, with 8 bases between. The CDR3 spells CASSLDGIYGYTF. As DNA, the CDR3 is TGTGCCAGCAGCTTAGACGGGATATATGGCTACACCTTC.

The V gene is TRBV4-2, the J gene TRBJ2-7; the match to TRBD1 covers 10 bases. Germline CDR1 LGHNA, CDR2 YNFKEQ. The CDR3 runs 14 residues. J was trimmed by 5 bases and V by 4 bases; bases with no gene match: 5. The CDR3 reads CASSRGTGVDEQYF. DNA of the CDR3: TGTGCCAGCAGCCGGGGGACAGGGGTCGACGAGCAGTACTTC.

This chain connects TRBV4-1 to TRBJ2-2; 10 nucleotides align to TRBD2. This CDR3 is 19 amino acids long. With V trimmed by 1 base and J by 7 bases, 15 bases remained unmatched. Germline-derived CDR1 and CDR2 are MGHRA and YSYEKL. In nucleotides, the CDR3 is TGCGCCAGCAGCCAAGGGCTGAATAGCGGGAGGTTCTCTTACGGGGAGCTGTTTTTT. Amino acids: CASSQGLNSGRFSYGELFF.

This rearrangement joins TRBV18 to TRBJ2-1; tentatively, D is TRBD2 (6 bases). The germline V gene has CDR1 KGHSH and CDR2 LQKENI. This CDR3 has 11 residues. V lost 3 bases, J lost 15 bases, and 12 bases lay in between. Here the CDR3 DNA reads TGTGCCAGCTCACCGATGGCGGGACGGTTCTTC. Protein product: CASSPMAGRFF.